Listed below are T cell receptor beta chains from one sample, sequenced in a study of patients and donors after allogeneic stem cell transplantation. TCRdb called the RT-PCR reads again in MiXCR, with one record for every CDR3 protein. The sample lists under 200,000 distinct CDR3 sequences; roughly 24% were seen once. Specimen: blood, either unsorted or a sorted T cell fraction (not recorded which). These receptors were collected from a human donor who was either an allogeneic HSCT recipient or a stem cell or donor lymphocyte infusion donor (not recorded which). It is not recorded whose cells these are; they may come from a transplant donor. Both conserved end residues are part of each CDR3. The D gene is left open where the match is weak. Size is stated for part of the rows, as once, few or many counts, or as a class when the clone is expanded.

d_gene: NA
v_gene: TRBV6-5
j_gene: TRBJ1-4
len: 15
abundance: many
CDR3nt: TGTGCCAGCAGTTACACGGGTCCTAAGGGTGAAAAACTGTTTTTT
CDR3aa: CASSYTGPKGEKLFF

d_gene: NA
v_gene: TRBV12-3/TRBV12-4
j_gene: TRBJ1-2
len: 13
abundance: many
CDR3nt: TGTGCCAGCTGCTCGGGCACCAGCTATGGCTACACCTTC
CDR3aa: CASCSGTSYGYTF

d_gene: NA
v_gene: TRBV29-1
j_gene: TRBJ1-1
len: 13
abundance: NA
CDR3nt: TGCAGCGTTGTCTCGTTGGGGAACACTGAAGCTTTCTTT
CDR3aa: CSVVSLGNTEAFF

d_gene: TRBD2
v_gene: TRBV19
j_gene: TRBJ2-1
len: 15
abundance: NA
CDR3nt: TGTGCCAGTAACCGGGGGGAGCTCCTCTACAATGAGCAGTTCTTC
CDR3aa: CASNRGELLYNEQFF

d_gene: NA
v_gene: TRBV5-1
j_gene: TRBJ2-5
len: 14
abundance: NA
CDR3nt: TGCGCCAGCAGCTTGGGACTGACGGAAGAGACCCAGTACTTC
CDR3aa: CASSLGLTEETQYF

d_gene: NA
v_gene: TRBV6-1
j_gene: TRBJ2-7
len: 14
abundance: few
CDR3nt: TGTGCCAGCAGTGAAGTACGGGGGACCTACGAGCAGTACTTC
CDR3aa: CASSEVRGTYEQYF

d_gene: NA
v_gene: TRBV20-1
j_gene: TRBJ1-2
len: 12
abundance: NA
CDR3nt: TGCAGTGCTCGGTGGGGAGGGGATGGCTACACCTTC
CDR3aa: CSARWGGDGYTF

d_gene: NA
v_gene: TRBV29-1
j_gene: TRBJ2-1
len: 17
abundance: NA
CDR3nt: TGCAGCGTTGAAGATTTCGGCGACAGGTCCTCCTACAATGAGCAGTTCTTC
CDR3aa: CSVEDFGDRSSYNEQFF

d_gene: NA
v_gene: TRBV20-1
j_gene: TRBJ2-1
len: 15
abundance: once
CDR3nt: TGCAGTGCTAGAGACACGGGCCACTCCTACAATGAGCAGTTCTTC
CDR3aa: CSARDTGHSYNEQFF

d_gene: NA
v_gene: TRBV20-1
j_gene: TRBJ1-2
len: 16
abundance: many
CDR3nt: TGCAGTGCTAGAGCCACGGGGCCATCGTCAGCGTATGGCTACACCTTC
CDR3aa: CSARATGPSSAYGYTF

d_gene: NA
v_gene: TRBV27
j_gene: TRBJ1-6
len: 15
abundance: NA
CDR3nt: TGTGCCAGCAGTTTTAGGCGACAAGGGAATTCACCCCTCCACTTT
CDR3aa: CASSFRRQGNSPLHF

d_gene: NA
v_gene: TRBV7-8
j_gene: TRBJ1-1
len: 14
abundance: many
CDR3nt: TGTGCCAGCAGCATGGTGAGTGGGGACACTGAAGCTTTCTTT
CDR3aa: CASSMVSGDTEAFF

d_gene: TRBD2
v_gene: TRBV6-2/TRBV6-3
j_gene: TRBJ2-1
len: 14
abundance: NA
CDR3nt: TGTGCCAGCAAGGGACTAGCGGGAGGCCATGAGCAGTTCTTC
CDR3aa: CASKGLAGGHEQFF

d_gene: NA
v_gene: TRBV11-1
j_gene: TRBJ1-1
len: 13
abundance: NA
CDR3nt: TGTGCCGGACAGACAGGTGGGAACACTGAAGCTTTCTTT
CDR3aa: CAGQTGGNTEAFF

d_gene: NA
v_gene: TRBV20-1
j_gene: TRBJ2-7
len: 12
abundance: NA
CDR3nt: TGCAGTGCCGAAGATAAAACTGACGAGCAGTACTTC
CDR3aa: CSAEDKTDEQYF

d_gene: NA
v_gene: TRBV20-1
j_gene: TRBJ2-3
len: 14
abundance: few
CDR3nt: TGCAGTGCTTCCGACAGGCAGGGCACAGATACGCAGTATTTT
CDR3aa: CSASDRQGTDTQYF

d_gene: TRBD1
v_gene: TRBV5-1
j_gene: TRBJ1-1
len: 14
abundance: NA
CDR3nt: TGCGCCAGCAGCGCCGGGGACAGGGCTCCTGAAGCTTTCTTT
CDR3aa: CASSAGDRAPEAFF

d_gene: NA
v_gene: TRBV5-5
j_gene: TRBJ1-2
len: 15
abundance: few
CDR3nt: TGTGCCAGCAGCTTGGAGTGGACACCCCTGGGCGGCTACACCTTC
CDR3aa: CASSLEWTPLGGYTF

d_gene: NA
v_gene: TRBV28
j_gene: TRBJ2-1
len: 10
abundance: NA
CDR3nt: TGTGCCGCAGCCCTCGATGAGCAGTTCTTC
CDR3aa: CAAALDEQFF

d_gene: TRBD1
v_gene: TRBV7-9
j_gene: TRBJ2-7
len: 14
abundance: many
CDR3nt: TGTGCCAGCAGCGCGGGACAGGGAGACTACGAGCAGTACTTC
CDR3aa: CASSAGQGDYEQYF

d_gene: TRBD2
v_gene: TRBV20-1
j_gene: TRBJ2-1
len: 17
abundance: NA
CDR3nt: TGCAGTGCTAGAGATCTATTTCGCGGGAGCTCCTACAATGAGCAGTTCTTC
CDR3aa: CSARDLFRGSSYNEQFF

d_gene: NA
v_gene: TRBV10-3
j_gene: TRBJ2-3
len: 13
abundance: NA
CDR3nt: TGTGCCATCAGTGAAGTCACCACAGATACGCAGTATTTT
CDR3aa: CAISEVTTDTQYF

d_gene: NA
v_gene: TRBV9
j_gene: TRBJ1-1
len: 14
abundance: NA
CDR3nt: TGTGCCAGCAGCGTAGCGGGAGGGAACACTGAAGCTTTCTTT
CDR3aa: CASSVAGGNTEAFF

d_gene: NA
v_gene: TRBV7-8
j_gene: TRBJ1-2
len: 15
abundance: few
CDR3nt: TGTGCCAGCAGCCCGCAGGACCCTTTCAGCTATGGCTACACCTTC
CDR3aa: CASSPQDPFSYGYTF

d_gene: NA
v_gene: TRBV20-1
j_gene: TRBJ2-3
len: 12
abundance: few
CDR3nt: TGCAGTGCTCTAGAAGTGACAGATACGCAGTATTTT
CDR3aa: CSALEVTDTQYF

d_gene: NA
v_gene: TRBV12-3/TRBV12-4
j_gene: TRBJ1-4
len: 14
abundance: many
CDR3nt: TGTGCCAGCAGTCCCCAGGGGTCTAATGAAAAACTGTTTTTT
CDR3aa: CASSPQGSNEKLFF

d_gene: NA
v_gene: TRBV7-9
j_gene: TRBJ2-5
len: 14
abundance: NA
CDR3nt: TGTGCCAGCAGCTCAACAGGGAGCCCAGAGACCCAGTACTTC
CDR3aa: CASSSTGSPETQYF

d_gene: NA
v_gene: TRBV20-1
j_gene: TRBJ1-2
len: 11
abundance: NA
CDR3nt: TGCAGTACTCCAGAGTACTATGGCTACACCTTC
CDR3aa: CSTPEYYGYTF

d_gene: NA
v_gene: TRBV5-1
j_gene: TRBJ2-1
len: 12
abundance: NA
CDR3nt: TGCGCCAGCAGCACAGGACAAAATGAGCAGTTCTTC
CDR3aa: CASSTGQNEQFF

d_gene: NA
v_gene: TRBV7-9
j_gene: TRBJ2-1
len: 16
abundance: NA
CDR3nt: TGTGCCAGCAGCTTAGCGGGCACCCGGAGTTACAATGAGCAGTTCTTC
CDR3aa: CASSLAGTRSYNEQFF

d_gene: NA
v_gene: TRBV6-6
j_gene: TRBJ2-7
len: 14
abundance: few
CDR3nt: TGTGCCACCGAGCGACTGGAGGAAGGATTCGAGCAGTACTTC
CDR3aa: CATERLEEGFEQYF

d_gene: NA
v_gene: TRBV19
j_gene: TRBJ1-1
len: 14
abundance: many
CDR3nt: TGTGCCAGTAGTATAGATCGGGGAAACACTGAAGCTTTCTTT
CDR3aa: CASSIDRGNTEAFF

d_gene: TRBD1
v_gene: TRBV4-1
j_gene: TRBJ2-7
len: 16
abundance: few
CDR3nt: TGCGCCAGCAGCCAAGGCCTGGGACAGGGGGTTACCGAGCAGTACTTC
CDR3aa: CASSQGLGQGVTEQYF

d_gene: NA
v_gene: TRBV18
j_gene: TRBJ1-2
len: 14
abundance: NA
CDR3nt: TGTGCCAGCTCACGCCAGAGTGGCGCGGATGGCTACACCTTC
CDR3aa: CASSRQSGADGYTF

d_gene: NA
v_gene: TRBV7-9
j_gene: TRBJ1-2
len: 14
abundance: NA
CDR3nt: TGTGCCAGCAGCTTAAGTCAGGATTCCTATGGCTACACCTTC
CDR3aa: CASSLSQDSYGYTF

d_gene: TRBD1
v_gene: TRBV12-3/TRBV12-4
j_gene: TRBJ2-2
len: 15
abundance: NA
CDR3nt: TGTGCCAGCAGTTTAGGGGGACAGGGGACCGGGGAGCTGTTTTTT
CDR3aa: CASSLGGQGTGELFF

d_gene: NA
v_gene: TRBV2
j_gene: TRBJ1-4
len: 14
abundance: NA
CDR3nt: TGTGCCAGCAGGTTCGACAGAACTAATGAAAAACTGTTTTTT
CDR3aa: CASRFDRTNEKLFF

d_gene: NA
v_gene: TRBV7-3
j_gene: TRBJ2-3
len: 13
abundance: NA
CDR3nt: TGTGCCAGCAGCTTAAGTGGAGGGGATACGCAGTATTTT
CDR3aa: CASSLSGGDTQYF

d_gene: TRBD2
v_gene: TRBV7-9
j_gene: TRBJ2-1
len: 16
abundance: many
CDR3nt: TGTGCCAGCAGCTTAACTGTTCTAGCGGGGGGCAATGAGCAGTTCTTC
CDR3aa: CASSLTVLAGGNEQFF

d_gene: TRBD1
v_gene: TRBV5-1
j_gene: TRBJ1-3
len: 16
abundance: few
CDR3nt: TGCGCCAGCAGCCCGGGACAGACAAGCTCTGGAAACACCATATATTTT
CDR3aa: CASSPGQTSSGNTIYF

d_gene: TRBD2
v_gene: TRBV11-1
j_gene: TRBJ2-1
len: 12
abundance: NA
CDR3nt: TGTGCCAGCAGCTTAGCGGGACTAGTGCCGTTCTTC
CDR3aa: CASSLAGLVPFF

d_gene: NA
v_gene: TRBV7-9
j_gene: TRBJ2-5
len: 14
abundance: NA
CDR3nt: TGTGCCAGCAGCTTATCCGGGCGCGAAGAGACCCAGTACTTC
CDR3aa: CASSLSGREETQYF

d_gene: NA
v_gene: TRBV12-3/TRBV12-4
j_gene: TRBJ1-6
len: 16
abundance: few
CDR3nt: TGTGCCAGCAACCCCCCCTCGGGGGGCGAGAGTTCACCCCTCCACTTT
CDR3aa: CASNPPSGGESSPLHF

d_gene: NA
v_gene: TRBV7-9
j_gene: TRBJ1-6
len: 10
abundance: few
CDR3nt: TGTGCCAGCGGCGGGTTGTCCCTCCACTTT
CDR3aa: CASGGLSLHF

d_gene: NA
v_gene: TRBV21-1
j_gene: TRBJ2-6
len: 18
abundance: NA
CDR3nt: TGTGCCAGCAGCAAAGGCCTCAGTTTCTGGTCTGGGGCCAACGTCCTGACTTTC
CDR3aa: CASSKGLSFWSGANVLTF

d_gene: NA
v_gene: TRBV20-1
j_gene: TRBJ1-2
len: 12
abundance: few
CDR3nt: TGCAGTGCTCGGAACAGGGACTATGGCTACACCTTC
CDR3aa: CSARNRDYGYTF

d_gene: NA
v_gene: TRBV2
j_gene: TRBJ1-1
len: 11
abundance: NA
CDR3nt: TGTGCCAGCGATGAGAGGACTGAAGCTTTCTTT
CDR3aa: CASDERTEAFF

d_gene: NA
v_gene: TRBV18
j_gene: TRBJ1-4
len: 15
abundance: NA
CDR3nt: TGTGCCAGCTCACCACGTACACAAAAAGGGGAAAAACTGTCTTTT
CDR3aa: CASSPRTQKGEKLSF

d_gene: TRBD2
v_gene: TRBV20-1
j_gene: TRBJ2-7
len: 15
abundance: few
CDR3nt: TGCAGTGCCCGTAGAGCCCTCCTAGCGGCCTACGAGCAGTACTTC
CDR3aa: CSARRALLAAYEQYF